This TCR beta chain was observed in a study of Graves' ophthalmopathy and Graves' hyperthyroidism. Study details: Investigators collected peripheral blood at initial diagnosis, before any treatment was given.

This clonotype has a count of ten or more. The study enrolled ophthalmopathy donors with moderate-to-severe activity, CAS ≥3, NOSPECS ≥4 and duration under 3 months. The sequenced template was RNA, covering the TCR beta CDR3 region. After a first-round RT-PCR with HTBI primers, a second-round multiplex PCR was run. TCRdb called the multiplex PCR reads again in MiXCR, with one record for every CDR3 protein. The data contain hundreds of thousands of distinct CDR3 sequences, 14% of them seen just once; the ten biggest clones take up 8% to 10%. This CDR3 comprises 14 residues. Germline values: CDR1 MDHEN, CDR2 SYDVKM. J was trimmed by 7 bases and V by 7 bases; bases with no gene match: 8.

Specimen: blood. The V gene is TRBV28, the J gene TRBJ1-5, with 9 bases fitting TRBD1. The TCR originated in a woman younger than 45 with Graves' ophthalmopathy. This CDR3 reads CASTRGQGNQPQHF. The CDR3 bases are TGTGCCAGCACCCGGGGACAGGGAAACCAGCCCCAGCATTTT. Using reference TRBV28 and TRBJ1-5 for the parts outside the CDR3, the full variable domain is DVKVTQSSRYLVKRTGEKVFLECVQDMDHENMFWYRQDPGLGLRLIYFSYDVKMKEKGDIPEGYSVSREKKERFSLILESASTNQTSMYLCASTRGQGNQPQHFGDGTRLSIL.